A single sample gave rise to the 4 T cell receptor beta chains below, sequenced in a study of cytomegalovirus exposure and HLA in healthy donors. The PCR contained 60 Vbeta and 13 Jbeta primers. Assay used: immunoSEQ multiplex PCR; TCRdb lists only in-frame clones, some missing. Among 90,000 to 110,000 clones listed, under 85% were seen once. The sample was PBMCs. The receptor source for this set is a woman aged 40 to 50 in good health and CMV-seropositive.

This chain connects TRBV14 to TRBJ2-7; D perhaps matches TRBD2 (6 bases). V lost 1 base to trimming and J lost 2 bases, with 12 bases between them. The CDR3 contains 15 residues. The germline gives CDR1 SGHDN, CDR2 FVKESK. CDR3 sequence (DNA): TGTGCCAGCAGCCAAGGACGTCCGGGGGCCTACGAGCAGTACTTC. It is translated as CASSQGRPGAYEQYF. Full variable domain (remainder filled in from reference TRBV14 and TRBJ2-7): EAGVTQFPSHSVIEKGQTVTLRCDPISGHDNLYWYRRVMGKEIKFLLHFVKESKQDESGMPNNRFLAERTGGTYSTLKVQPAELEDSGVYFCASSQGRPGAYEQYFGPGTRLTVT.

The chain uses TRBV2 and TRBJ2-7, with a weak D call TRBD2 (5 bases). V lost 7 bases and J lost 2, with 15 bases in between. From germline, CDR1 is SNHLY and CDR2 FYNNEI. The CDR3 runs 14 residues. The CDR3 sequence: CASKDTGNAYEQYF. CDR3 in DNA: TGTGCCAGCAAGGATACGGGAAATGCCTACGAGCAGTACTTC.

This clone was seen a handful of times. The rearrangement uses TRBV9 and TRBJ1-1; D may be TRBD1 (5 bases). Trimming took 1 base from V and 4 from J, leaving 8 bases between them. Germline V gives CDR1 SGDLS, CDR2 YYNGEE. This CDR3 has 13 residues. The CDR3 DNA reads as TGTGCCAGCAGCGTATCGGGGGGCACTGAAGCTTTCTTT. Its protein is CASSVSGGTEAFF.

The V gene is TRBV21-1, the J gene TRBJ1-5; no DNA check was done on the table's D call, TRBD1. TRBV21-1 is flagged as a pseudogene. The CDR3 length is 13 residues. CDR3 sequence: CASSKHSGKPQHF. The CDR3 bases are TGTGCCAGCAGCAAACACTCAGGGAAGCCCCAGCATTTT.